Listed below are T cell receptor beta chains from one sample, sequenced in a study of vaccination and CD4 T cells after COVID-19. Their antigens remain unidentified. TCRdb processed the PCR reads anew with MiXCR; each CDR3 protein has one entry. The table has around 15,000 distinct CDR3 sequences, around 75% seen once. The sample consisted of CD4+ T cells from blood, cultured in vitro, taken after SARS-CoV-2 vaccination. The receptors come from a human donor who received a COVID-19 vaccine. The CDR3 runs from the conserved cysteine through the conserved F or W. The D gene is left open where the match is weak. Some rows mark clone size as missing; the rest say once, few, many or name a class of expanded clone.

DNA: TGTGCCAGCAGTTTCGGGGCGCTCCAAGAGACCCAGTACTTC
CDR3: CASSFGALQETQYF
size: NA
V: TRBV12-3/TRBV12-4
J: TRBJ2-5
D: NA

DNA: TGTGCCAGCAGTGCACAGGGGGGATCTGGAAACACCATATATTTT
CDR3: CASSAQGGSGNTIYF
size: NA
V: TRBV2
J: TRBJ1-3
D: TRBD1

DNA: TGTGCCAGCAGCTTAACGGACAGGGGAGAGGCGCGGCAGTTCTTC
CDR3: CASSLTDRGEARQFF
size: NA
V: TRBV7-3
J: TRBJ2-1
D: TRBD1

DNA: TGTGCCTGGAGTCTAGCGGGGGGTACGAATACGCAGTATTTT
CDR3: CAWSLAGGTNTQYF
size: NA
V: TRBV30
J: TRBJ2-3
D: TRBD2

DNA: TGTGCCACCAGTGATTCGGGACAGTTAAAAGAGACCCAGTACTTC
CDR3: CATSDSGQLKETQYF
size: NA
V: TRBV24-1
J: TRBJ2-5
D: TRBD1

DNA: TGCGCCAGCAGCGCCATGGGGGGCGCATTTGGAAACACCATATATTTT
CDR3: CASSAMGGAFGNTIYF
size: NA
V: TRBV5-1
J: TRBJ1-3
D: NA

DNA: TGCAGTGCTCGCCGACAGGGAATCGATAGCAATCAGCCCCAGCATTTT
CDR3: CSARRQGIDSNQPQHF
size: NA
V: TRBV20-1
J: TRBJ1-5
D: TRBD1

DNA: TGTGCCAGCGTTATAGGAGGGAAAGAGACCCAGTACTTC
CDR3: CASVIGGKETQYF
size: NA
V: TRBV6-1
J: TRBJ2-5
D: NA

DNA: TGTGCCAGCAGTTACTGGGGACAGGGGTCCTACGAGCAGTACTTC
CDR3: CASSYWGQGSYEQYF
size: NA
V: TRBV6-5
J: TRBJ2-7
D: TRBD1

DNA: TGTGCCTGGAATCCCAGGTCTACTGGAAACACCATATATTTT
CDR3: CAWNPRSTGNTIYF
size: NA
V: TRBV30
J: TRBJ1-3
D: NA

DNA: TGTGCCAGTAGTATAAGCCCGGGATCTAGCACAGATACGCAGTATTTT
CDR3: CASSISPGSSTDTQYF
size: NA
V: TRBV19
J: TRBJ2-3
D: NA

DNA: TGTGCCACCAGCAGAGGAACCGGGGCTAGCAATCAGCCCCAGCATTTT
CDR3: CATSRGTGASNQPQHF
size: NA
V: TRBV15
J: TRBJ1-5
D: NA

DNA: TGTGCCACCAGTGGCTATCACCAAGAGACCCAGTACTTC
CDR3: CATSGYHQETQYF
size: NA
V: TRBV24-1
J: TRBJ2-5
D: NA

DNA: TGTGCCAGCAGCTTAAGGATAACCTACGAGCAGTACTTC
CDR3: CASSLRITYEQYF
size: NA
V: TRBV7-8
J: TRBJ2-7
D: NA

DNA: TGTGCCAGCAGCTTAAACGGGCAGGGAGGCTACACCTTC
CDR3: CASSLNGQGGYTF
size: NA
V: TRBV7-2
J: TRBJ1-2
D: NA

DNA: TGCAGTGCTAGAGATATACGTGCAACTAATGAAAAACTGTTTTTT
CDR3: CSARDIRATNEKLFF
size: NA
V: TRBV20-1
J: TRBJ1-4
D: NA

DNA: TGTGCCAGCAAAGGAATTAACTATGGCTACACCTTC
CDR3: CASKGINYGYTF
size: NA
V: TRBV6-1
J: TRBJ1-2
D: NA

DNA: TGTGCCTGGAGTGGGAGAAGTCGACGAGCTTTCTTT
CDR3: CAWSGRSRRAFF
size: NA
V: TRBV30
J: TRBJ1-1
D: NA

DNA: TGCAGCGTTGCCTACTCTGGGGTGGGGGAAGAGGCTTTCTTT
CDR3: CSVAYSGVGEEAFF
size: NA
V: TRBV29-1
J: TRBJ1-1
D: NA

DNA: TGTGCCACCAGCAGAGAACGAGGAAACACCATATATTTT
CDR3: CATSRERGNTIYF
size: NA
V: TRBV15
J: TRBJ1-3
D: NA

DNA: TGTGCCAGCAGCCCCATAGAGGATACGCAGTATTTT
CDR3: CASSPIEDTQYF
size: NA
V: TRBV7-9
J: TRBJ2-3
D: NA

DNA: TGTGCCAGCAGTTACCGGGGGAGGTATTCACCCCTCCACTTT
CDR3: CASSYRGRYSPLHF
size: NA
V: TRBV6-2/TRBV6-3
J: TRBJ1-6
D: NA

DNA: TGTGCCAGCTCACAAGCGGGGAGCACAGATACGCAGTATTTT
CDR3: CASSQAGSTDTQYF
size: NA
V: TRBV6-4
J: TRBJ2-3
D: TRBD2

DNA: TGTGCCAGCACCCAGGGCTCGGGGACAGCTTTCTTT
CDR3: CASTQGSGTAFF
size: NA
V: TRBV6-2/TRBV6-3
J: TRBJ1-1
D: NA

DNA: TGCGCCAGCAGCTTCAGCACGGCAAGCTCCTACGAGCAGTACTTC
CDR3: CASSFSTASSYEQYF
size: few
V: TRBV5-1
J: TRBJ2-7
D: NA

DNA: TGTGCCAGCAGTTCGGGACAGGGGGTGTTGAATGGCAATCAGCCCCAGCATTTT
CDR3: CASSSGQGVLNGNQPQHF
size: once
V: TRBV6-5
J: TRBJ1-5
D: TRBD1

DNA: TGTGCCAGCAGCCCCGGACAGGACAACACTGAAGCTTTCTTT
CDR3: CASSPGQDNTEAFF
size: NA
V: TRBV7-3
J: TRBJ1-1
D: TRBD1

DNA: TGTGCCACCGTCGGGGGGAACTCCTACGAGCAGTACTTC
CDR3: CATVGGNSYEQYF
size: NA
V: TRBV24-1
J: TRBJ2-7
D: TRBD2

DNA: TGTGCCAGCAGCTTCGTCAACAGGGGGTATGGCTACACCTTC
CDR3: CASSFVNRGYGYTF
size: NA
V: TRBV7-8
J: TRBJ1-2
D: TRBD1

DNA: TGTGCCAGCAGTTTAGGACAGGGGGGCAATCAGCCCCAGCATTTT
CDR3: CASSLGQGGNQPQHF
size: few
V: TRBV28
J: TRBJ1-5
D: TRBD1

DNA: TGTGCCAGCGCAGGGGGCATGGGCTATGGCTACACCTTC
CDR3: CASAGGMGYGYTF
size: NA
V: TRBV2
J: TRBJ1-2
D: TRBD1

DNA: TGTGCCAGCAGTGGGCGGGTCGATGGCCACACCTTC
CDR3: CASSGRVDGHTF
size: NA
V: TRBV2
J: TRBJ1-2
D: NA

DNA: TGTGCCAGCAGCACAACAGGGGGTTGGGGAAACACCATATATTTT
CDR3: CASSTTGGWGNTIYF
size: NA
V: TRBV7-8
J: TRBJ1-3
D: TRBD1

DNA: TGTGCCAGTAGTCTAATATGGGAAGATAACTATGGCTACACCTTC
CDR3: CASSLIWEDNYGYTF
size: NA
V: TRBV19
J: TRBJ1-2
D: NA

DNA: TGCAGTGCTAGGGGGAGGCCAGGGGGCCGCACAGATACGCAGTATTTT
CDR3: CSARGRPGGRTDTQYF
size: NA
V: TRBV20-1
J: TRBJ2-3
D: TRBD1

DNA: TGTGCCAGCAGTCAAGGGACTAGCGGGCTGCCGGGGGAGACCCAGTACTTC
CDR3: CASSQGTSGLPGETQYF
size: few
V: TRBV6-1
J: TRBJ2-5
D: TRBD2

DNA: TGTGCCAGCAGCCTTACTAGCGGGGGGGCCTACGAGCAGTACTTC
CDR3: CASSLTSGGAYEQYF
size: NA
V: TRBV11-2
J: TRBJ2-7
D: TRBD2

DNA: TGCAGTGCTAGCGGGGGGTCTAGCACAGATACGCAGTATTTT
CDR3: CSASGGSSTDTQYF
size: NA
V: TRBV20-1
J: TRBJ2-3
D: TRBD2

DNA: TGTGCCAGCAGGGACAGGGGAGGGAAGGGCACAGATACGCAGTATTTT
CDR3: CASRDRGGKGTDTQYF
size: NA
V: TRBV6-1
J: TRBJ2-3
D: TRBD1

DNA: TGCAGTGCTAGAGATGCAGGGGGCCGGACTGAAGCTTTCTTT
CDR3: CSARDAGGRTEAFF
size: few
V: TRBV20-1
J: TRBJ1-1
D: TRBD1

DNA: TGTGCCACCAGTGACACGGACAGGGCCTACGAGCAGTACTTC
CDR3: CATSDTDRAYEQYF
size: NA
V: TRBV24-1
J: TRBJ2-7
D: TRBD1

DNA: TGTGCCATCAGCACCCTCAATGGGAGGGACAGGGACCATGAGCAGTTCTTC
CDR3: CAISTLNGRDRDHEQFF
size: NA
V: TRBV10-3
J: TRBJ2-1
D: TRBD1

DNA: TGTGCCAGCAGCTTAGCTCAGGGGGCGAGTTCACCCCTCCACTTT
CDR3: CASSLAQGASSPLHF
size: NA
V: TRBV7-8
J: TRBJ1-6
D: TRBD1

DNA: TGTGCCACTACACAGGGGGAGAACACCGGGGAGCTGTTTTTT
CDR3: CATTQGENTGELFF
size: NA
V: TRBV6-1
J: TRBJ2-2
D: TRBD1

DNA: TGTGCCATCGATAGGCAGGATACGCAGTATTTT
CDR3: CAIDRQDTQYF
size: NA
V: TRBV2
J: TRBJ2-3
D: NA

DNA: TGTGCCAGCAGCTTGGGGGACACAGGGAATCAGCCCCAGCATTTT
CDR3: CASSLGDTGNQPQHF
size: NA
V: TRBV5-8
J: TRBJ1-5
D: NA

DNA: TGTGCCTGGAGGGAAACAGGGGGCGGGGAAAAACTGTTTTTT
CDR3: CAWRETGGGEKLFF
size: NA
V: TRBV30
J: TRBJ1-4
D: TRBD1

DNA: TGCGCCAGCAGCTTGGTCGAGGGGCAGTACGAGCAGTACTTC
CDR3: CASSLVEGQYEQYF
size: NA
V: TRBV5-1
J: TRBJ2-7
D: NA

DNA: TGTGCCAGCAGTAGCACGCGGGACGGGGATGAAAAACTGTTTTTT
CDR3: CASSSTRDGDEKLFF
size: few
V: TRBV6-1
J: TRBJ1-4
D: NA

DNA: TGCAGTGCGTTGGGACCCACTGAAGCTTTCTTT
CDR3: CSALGPTEAFF
size: once
V: TRBV20-1
J: TRBJ1-1
D: NA

DNA: TGTGCCAGCTCCTACAATGAGCAGTTCTTC
CDR3: CASSYNEQFF
size: NA
V: TRBV21-1
J: TRBJ2-1
D: NA

DNA: TGTGCCATCAGTCCGGACAGGGGAGGGTATGGCTACACCTTC
CDR3: CAISPDRGGYGYTF
size: NA
V: TRBV10-3
J: TRBJ1-2
D: TRBD1

DNA: TGCAGTGCTAGAGAGGGGCGAGAAACGGCGAAAGAGACCCAGTACTTC
CDR3: CSAREGRETAKETQYF
size: NA
V: TRBV20-1
J: TRBJ2-5
D: NA

DNA: TGTGCCAGCAGCCAATTGGGACATGGAGGCGAGCAGTACTTC
CDR3: CASSQLGHGGEQYF
size: NA
V: TRBV6-1
J: TRBJ2-7
D: NA